This T cell receptor beta chain was found in a study of control samples from healthy donors and cancer patients. The germline gives CDR1 SGHAT, CDR2 FQNNGV. V was pared by 5 bases and J by 0 bases, with 11 bases between. This CDR3 contains 15 residues. Profiled with immunoSEQ multiplex PCR; TCRdb holds only in-frame clones, not every one. The data show approximately 150,000 clones, roughly nine tenths seen once. This clone was detected only once. The chain links TRBV11-2 to TRBJ2-4, with TRBD2 as a possible D gene (6 bases). The specimen was blood. This TCR was recovered from a man aged 18 to 30 in good health. This CDR3 is CASSDSGLAKNIQYF. The CDR3 region has the DNA TGTGCCAGCAGCGATAGCGGCCTAGCCAAAAACATTCAGTACTTC.